This T cell receptor beta chain was documented in a study of cytomegalovirus exposure and HLA in healthy donors. Background on the study: An early release of data contained approximately 80 million unique TCRs, which came from HLA-typed donors. Study outcomes and limitations: Reports credit the classifier with highly specific, highly sensitive diagnosis of cytomegalovirus status. A missense DCLRE1C variant was associated with V- and J-gene trimming of TCR beta chains in a later analysis, and an independent cohort replicated the association.

A remark on this clone: The antigen remains undetermined.

V shed 3 bases and J shed 7 bases, with 13 bases lying between them. This CDR3 is 14 amino acids long. The V gene's germline CDR1 is LNHDA and CDR2 SQIVND (reference sequence). Participants comprised healthy donors of bone marrow. PCR primers comprised 60 Vbeta and 13 Jbeta primers. Repertoires were generated with immunoSEQ multiplex PCR, while TCRdb's copy carries only in-frame clones and drops some. The data show approximately 220,000 clones, 75% to 80% seen once. This receptor was obtained from a man younger than 30 in good health and CMV-seronegative. Sequencing input: PBMCs. The genes are TRBV19 and TRBJ1-5; D remains ambiguous. CDR3 sequence: CASSIHGIEQPQHF. The CDR3 DNA sequence: TGTGCCAGTAGTATTCATGGCATTGAACAGCCCCAGCATTTT.